This entry is about one T cell receptor beta chain. Assay used: immunoSEQ multiplex PCR; TCRdb lists only in-frame clones, some missing. The sample includes approximately 110,000 clones, around 71% of them seen just once. These data originate in a study of shared clonotypes between healthy human individuals. Germline V lookup: CDR1 MNHEY, CDR2 SMNVEV (reference sequence). This CDR3 has 15 residues. V was clipped by 3 bases and J by 4 bases, with 14 bases between them. The TCR was taken from a woman between 25 and 40 years old in good health. V is TRBV27 and J is TRBJ2-3; no reliable D call. Sequencing was done on a sample of memory CD8+ T cells sorted from blood. Subset denoted: CD45RO+ cells pooled with CCR7-negative TemRA cells. CDR3 nucleotides: TGTGCCAGCAGTTTGCTACAGTCCCTGGCAGATACGCAGTATTTT. Residues: CASSLLQSLADTQYF.